This TCR beta chain was sequenced during a study of blood T cell repertoires in COVID-19. Overall study: Samples taken during acute and convalescent COVID-19 were collected in the United States, Italy and Spain. Sources were T cells, B-cell-depleted T cells, or PBMCs; the material itself was cDNA or gDNA.

The study drew participants aged roughly 18 to 95 years from approximately 25 US areas. Recovered status in Cohort 3 required two negative PCRs, clearance, or symptom resolution. Trimming removed 4 bases at V and 0 bases at J, with 7 bases between. CDR1 SNHLY and CDR2 FYNNEI come from the germline V gene. CDR3 length: 14 residues. TCRdb's copy holds only in-frame clones and misses some; the assay was immunoSEQ multiplex PCR. The sample lists around 220,000 clones; over 80% were seen once. This clone was observed a handful of times. V is TRBV2 and J is TRBJ1-3, with no clear D. Sequenced input: PBMCs or T cells enriched from blood (not recorded which). The clonotype originates from a middle-aged woman who had recovered from COVID-19. CDR3 region: CASSAGASGNTIYF. The CDR3 DNA reads as TGTGCCAGCAGTGCGGGAGCCTCTGGAAACACCATATATTTT. Full variable domain (rest looked up from reference TRBV2 and TRBJ1-3): EPEVTQTPSHQVTQMGQEVILRCVPISNHLYFYWYRQILGQKVEFLVSFYNNEISEKSEIFDDQFSVERPDGSNFTLKIRSTKLEDSAMYFCASSAGASGNTIYFGEGSWLTVV.